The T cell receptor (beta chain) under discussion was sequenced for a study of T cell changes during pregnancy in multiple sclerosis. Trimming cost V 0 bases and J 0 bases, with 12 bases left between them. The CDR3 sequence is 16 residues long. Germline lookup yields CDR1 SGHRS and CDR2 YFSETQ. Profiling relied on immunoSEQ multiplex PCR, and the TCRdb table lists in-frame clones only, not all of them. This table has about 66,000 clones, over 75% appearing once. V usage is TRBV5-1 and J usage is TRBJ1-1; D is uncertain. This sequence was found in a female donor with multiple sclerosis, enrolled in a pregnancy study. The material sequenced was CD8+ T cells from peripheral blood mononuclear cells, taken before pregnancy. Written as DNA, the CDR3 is TGCGCCAGCAGCTTGGTATGGGCGGGGTTGAACACTGAAGCTTTCTTT. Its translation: CASSLVWAGLNTEAFF.